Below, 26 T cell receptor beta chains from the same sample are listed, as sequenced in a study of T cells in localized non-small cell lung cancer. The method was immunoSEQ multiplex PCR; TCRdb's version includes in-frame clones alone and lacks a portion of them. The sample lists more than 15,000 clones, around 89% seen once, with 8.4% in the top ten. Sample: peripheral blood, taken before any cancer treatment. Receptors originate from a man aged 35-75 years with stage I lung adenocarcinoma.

CDR3 bases: TGTGCCAGCAGTACCGGGGGTGGGGAGCAGTTCTTC. Protein product: CASSTGGGEQFF. J is TRBJ2-1 and V is TRBV6-5, with D perhaps TRBD2 (6 bases). Looked up from germline, CDR1 is MNHEY and CDR2 is SVGAGI. CDR3 length equals 12 residues. The germline V and J ends were trimmed by 5 bases and 10 bases, with 12 bases remaining between them.

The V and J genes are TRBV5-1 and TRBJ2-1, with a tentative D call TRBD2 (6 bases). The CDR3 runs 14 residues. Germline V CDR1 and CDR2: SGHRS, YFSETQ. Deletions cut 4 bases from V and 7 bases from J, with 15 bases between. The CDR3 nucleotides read TGCGCCAGCAGCCAACTAGCCGGTTCTAATGAGCAGTTCTTC. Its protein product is CASSQLAGSNEQFF. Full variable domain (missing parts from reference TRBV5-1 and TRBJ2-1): KAGVTQTPRYLIKTRGQQVTLSCSPISGHRSVSWYQQTPGQGLQFLFEYFSETQRNKGNFPGRFSGRQFSNSRSEMNVSTLELGDSALYLCASSQLAGSNEQFFGPGTRLTVL.

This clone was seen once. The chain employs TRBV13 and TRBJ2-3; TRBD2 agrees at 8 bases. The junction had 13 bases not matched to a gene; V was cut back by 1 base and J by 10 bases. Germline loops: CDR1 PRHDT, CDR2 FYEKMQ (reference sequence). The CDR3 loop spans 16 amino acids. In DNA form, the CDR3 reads TGTGCCAGCAGCTTAGCTATGGGACTAGAGGCTTTGTCGCAGTATTTT. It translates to CASSLAMGLEALSQYF.

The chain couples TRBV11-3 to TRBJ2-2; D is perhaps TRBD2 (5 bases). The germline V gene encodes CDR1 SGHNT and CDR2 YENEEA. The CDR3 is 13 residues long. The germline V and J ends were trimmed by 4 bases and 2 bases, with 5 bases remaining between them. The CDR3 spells CASSSGNTGELFF. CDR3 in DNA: TGTGCCAGCAGCTCGGGAAACACCGGGGAGCTGTTTTTT.

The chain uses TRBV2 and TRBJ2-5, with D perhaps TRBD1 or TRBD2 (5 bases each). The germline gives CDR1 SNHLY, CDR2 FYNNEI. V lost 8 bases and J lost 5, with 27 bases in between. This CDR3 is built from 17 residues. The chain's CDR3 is CASSGQAGWGEFETQYF. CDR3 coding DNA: TGTGCCAGCTCGGGGCAGGCCGGTTGGGGTGAATTTGAGACCCAGTACTTC.

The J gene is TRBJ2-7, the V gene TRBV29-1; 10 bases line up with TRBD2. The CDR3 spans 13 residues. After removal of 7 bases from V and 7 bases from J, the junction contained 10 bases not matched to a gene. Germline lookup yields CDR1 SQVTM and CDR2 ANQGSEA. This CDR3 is CSATGLATEEQYF. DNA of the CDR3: TGCAGCGCCACGGGACTAGCGACGGAGGAGCAGTACTTC.

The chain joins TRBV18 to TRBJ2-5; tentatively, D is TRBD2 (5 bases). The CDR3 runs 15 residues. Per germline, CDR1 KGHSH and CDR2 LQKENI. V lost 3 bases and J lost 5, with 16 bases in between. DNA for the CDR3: TGTGCCAGCTCACCGTGGGATAGCGCTGAGGAGACCCAGTACTTC. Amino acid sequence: CASSPWDSAEETQYF. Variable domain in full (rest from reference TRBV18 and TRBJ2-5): NAGVMQNPRHLVRRRGQEARLRCSPMKGHSHVYWYRQLPEEGLKFMVYLQKENIIDESGMPKERFSAEFPKEGPSILRIQQVVRGDSAAYFCASSPWDSAEETQYFGPGTRLLVL.

CDR3 sequence reads: CASSPSWEIGYGYTF. The CDR3 DNA sequence: TGTGCCAGCTCACCTTCCTGGGAGATCGGCTATGGCTACACCTTC. The chain carries TRBV18 and TRBJ1-2; D gene unclear. Germline values: CDR1 KGHSH, CDR2 LQKENI. Trimming removed 3 bases from V and 4 bases from J, with 15 bases in between. The CDR3 spans 15 residues.

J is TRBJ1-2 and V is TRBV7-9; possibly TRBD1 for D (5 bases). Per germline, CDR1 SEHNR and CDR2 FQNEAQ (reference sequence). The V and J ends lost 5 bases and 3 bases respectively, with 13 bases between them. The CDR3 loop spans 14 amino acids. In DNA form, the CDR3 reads TGTGCCAGCAGCGGCCGGGACGGTCACTATGGCTACACCTTC. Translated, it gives CASSGRDGHYGYTF. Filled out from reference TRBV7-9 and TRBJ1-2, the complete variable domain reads DTGVSQNPRHKITKRGQNVTFRCDPISEHNRLYWYRQTLGQGPEFLTYFQNEAQLEKSRLLSDRFSAERPKGSFSTLEIQRTEQGDSAMYLCASSGRDGHYGYTFGSGTRLTVV.

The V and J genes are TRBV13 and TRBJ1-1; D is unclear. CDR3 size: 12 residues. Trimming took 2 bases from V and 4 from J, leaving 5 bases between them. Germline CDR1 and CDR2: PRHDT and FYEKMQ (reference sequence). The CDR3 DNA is TGTGCCAGCAGCTTACGAGGCACTGAAGCTTTCTTT. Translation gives CASSLRGTEAFF.

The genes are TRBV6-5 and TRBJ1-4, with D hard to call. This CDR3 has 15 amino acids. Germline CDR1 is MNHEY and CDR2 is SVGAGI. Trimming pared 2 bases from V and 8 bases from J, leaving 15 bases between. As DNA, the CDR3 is TGTGCCAGCAGTTACGGGTCACAGCAGGTAGAAAAACTGTTTTTT. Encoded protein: CASSYGSQQVEKLFF.

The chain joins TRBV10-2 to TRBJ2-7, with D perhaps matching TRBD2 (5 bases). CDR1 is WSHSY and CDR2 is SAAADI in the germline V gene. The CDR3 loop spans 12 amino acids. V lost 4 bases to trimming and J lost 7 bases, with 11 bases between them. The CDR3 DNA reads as TGCGCCAGCAGTGGGTGGACTTCAGAGCAGTACTTC. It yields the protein CASSGWTSEQYF.

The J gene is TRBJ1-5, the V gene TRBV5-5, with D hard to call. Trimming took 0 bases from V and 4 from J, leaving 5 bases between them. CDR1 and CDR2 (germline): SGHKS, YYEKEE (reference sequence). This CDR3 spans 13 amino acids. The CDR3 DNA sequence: TGTGCCAGCAGCTTGGGACCTAATCAGCCCCAGCATTTT. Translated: CASSLGPNQPQHF. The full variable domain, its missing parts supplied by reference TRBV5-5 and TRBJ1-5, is DAGVTQSPTHLIKTRGQQVTLRCSPISGHKSVSWYQQVLGQGPQFIFQYYEKEERGRGNFPDRFSARQFPNYSSELNVNALLLGDSALYLCASSLGPNQPQHFGDGTRLSIL.

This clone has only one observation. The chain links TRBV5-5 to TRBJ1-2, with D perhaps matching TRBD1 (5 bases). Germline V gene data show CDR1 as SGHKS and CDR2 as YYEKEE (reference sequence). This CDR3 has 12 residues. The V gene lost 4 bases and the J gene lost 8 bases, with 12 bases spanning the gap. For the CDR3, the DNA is TGTGCCAGCAGCACCAGGGTAGCCGGCTACACCTTC. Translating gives CASSTRVAGYTF.

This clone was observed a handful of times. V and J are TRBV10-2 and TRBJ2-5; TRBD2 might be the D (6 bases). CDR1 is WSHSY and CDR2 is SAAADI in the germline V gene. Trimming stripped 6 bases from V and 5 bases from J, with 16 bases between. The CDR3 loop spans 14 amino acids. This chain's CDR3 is CASRPGTAGETQYF. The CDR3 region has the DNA TGCGCCAGCAGGCCGGGGACCGCGGGGGAGACCCAGTACTTC.

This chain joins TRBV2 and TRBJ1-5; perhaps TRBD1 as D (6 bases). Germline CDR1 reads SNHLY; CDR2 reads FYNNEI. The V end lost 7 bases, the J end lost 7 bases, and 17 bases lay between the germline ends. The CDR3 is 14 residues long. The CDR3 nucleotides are TGTGCCAGCACTAAGGGGGGTTGGGACCAGCCCCAGCATTTT. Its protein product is CASTKGGWDQPQHF.

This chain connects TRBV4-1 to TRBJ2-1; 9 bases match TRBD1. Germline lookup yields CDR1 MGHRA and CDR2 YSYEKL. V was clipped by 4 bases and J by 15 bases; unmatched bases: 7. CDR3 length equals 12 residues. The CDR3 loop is CASSPDRGILFF. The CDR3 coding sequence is TGCGCCAGCAGCCCCGACAGGGGGATTCTGTTCTTC.

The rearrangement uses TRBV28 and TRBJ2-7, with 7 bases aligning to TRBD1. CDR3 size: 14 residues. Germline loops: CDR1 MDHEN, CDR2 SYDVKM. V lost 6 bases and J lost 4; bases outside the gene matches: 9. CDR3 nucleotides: TGTGCCAGCAGCTTTTTGACAGGGTGGTACGAGCAGTACTTC. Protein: CASSFLTGWYEQYF.

CDR3 protein: CASSSSTGKEQYF. The CDR3 DNA reads TGTGCCAGCAGCTCCTCTACAGGGAAAGAGCAGTACTTC. The genes are TRBV7-2 and TRBJ2-7; maybe TRBD1 (6 bases). Looked up from germline, CDR1 is SGHTA and CDR2 is FQGNSA. This CDR3 has 13 residues. V was shortened by 4 bases and J by 7 bases, with 14 bases between the two germline ends.

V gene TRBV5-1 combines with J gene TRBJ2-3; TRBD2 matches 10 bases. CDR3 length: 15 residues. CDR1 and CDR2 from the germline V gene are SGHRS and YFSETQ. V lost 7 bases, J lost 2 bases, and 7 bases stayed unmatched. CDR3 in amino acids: CASAPGTSATDTQYF. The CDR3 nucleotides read TGCGCCAGCGCTCCCGGGACTAGCGCCACAGATACGCAGTATTTT.

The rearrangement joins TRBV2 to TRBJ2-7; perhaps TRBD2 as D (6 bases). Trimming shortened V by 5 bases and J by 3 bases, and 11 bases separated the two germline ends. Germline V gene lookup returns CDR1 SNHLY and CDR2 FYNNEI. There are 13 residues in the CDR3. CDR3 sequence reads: CASSKKTSYEQYF. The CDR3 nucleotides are TGTGCCAGCAGTAAAAAGACTAGCTACGAGCAGTACTTC.

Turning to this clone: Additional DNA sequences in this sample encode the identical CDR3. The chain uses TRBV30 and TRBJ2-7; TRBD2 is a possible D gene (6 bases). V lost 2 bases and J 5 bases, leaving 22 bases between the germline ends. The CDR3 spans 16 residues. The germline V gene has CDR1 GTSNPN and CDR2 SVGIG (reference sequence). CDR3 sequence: CAWSRIWPFGGNEQYF. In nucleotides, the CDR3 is TGTGCCTGGAGTCGGATCTGGCCATTTGGAGGGAACGAGCAGTACTTC.

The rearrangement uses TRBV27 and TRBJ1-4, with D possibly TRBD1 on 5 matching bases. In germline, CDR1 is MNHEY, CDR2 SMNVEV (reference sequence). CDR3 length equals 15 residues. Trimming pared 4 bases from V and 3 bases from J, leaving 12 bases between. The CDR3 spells CASSSRRGANEKLFF. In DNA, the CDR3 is TGTGCCAGCAGTTCCAGAAGGGGAGCTAATGAAAAACTGTTTTTT.

CDR3: CATTRALGRPQHF. CDR3 nucleotide sequence: TGTGCCACCACCCGGGCCCTTGGAAGGCCCCAGCATTTT. The V and J genes are TRBV19 and TRBJ1-5; D not resolved. The V end was cut by 10 bases, the J end by 9 bases, with 19 bases between. The CDR3 totals 13 residues. Germline V CDR1 and CDR2: LNHDA, SQIVND (reference sequence).

As DNA, the CDR3 is TGTGCCAGCAGCCAACAGGGGTGGTACGGCTACACCTTC. It is translated as CASSQQGWYGYTF. The chain employs TRBV14 and TRBJ1-2; possibly TRBD1 for D (6 bases). CDR3 size: 13 residues. The ends were cut back, 2 bases at V and 8 bases at J, with 12 bases in the middle. Germline-derived CDR1 and CDR2 are SGHDN and FVKESK. Full variable domain (outside the CDR3, taken from reference TRBV14 and TRBJ1-2): EAGVTQFPSHSVIEKGQTVTLRCDPISGHDNLYWYRRVMGKEIKFLLHFVKESKQDESGMPNNRFLAERTGGTYSTLKVQPAELEDSGVYFCASSQQGWYGYTFGSGTRLTVV.

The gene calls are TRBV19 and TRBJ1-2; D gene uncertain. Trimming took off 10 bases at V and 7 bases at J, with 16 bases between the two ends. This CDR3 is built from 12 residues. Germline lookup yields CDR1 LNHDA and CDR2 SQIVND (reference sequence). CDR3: CAIPIRRSGYTF. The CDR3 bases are TGTGCCATCCCTATCCGTCGGAGTGGCTACACCTTC.